A single sample is the source of the 20 T cell receptor beta chains below, sequenced in a study of human T cells and chemical hapten exposure. Time point specified: patch test 2, 6 weeks after DPC sensitization. The treatment was: therapeutic diphenylcyclopropenone sensitization with weekly scalp DPC. Each CDR3 protein gets one entry after TCRdb re-called the RACE reads with MiXCR. The table includes tens of thousands of distinct CDR3 sequences, roughly 11% detected once. The input for sequencing was whole blood, taken in connection with sensitization to the hapten diphenylcyclopropenone (DPC). Receptors were obtained from a man between 18 and 35 years old with alopecia areata. Some clones in this sample may be carry-over from other donors' samples.

The chain is built from TRBV9 and TRBJ2-7, with a possible D match to TRBD1 (5 bases). This CDR3 is 12 amino acids long. Trimming removed 7 bases at V and 3 bases at J, with 11 bases between. Germline-derived CDR1 and CDR2 are SGDLS and YYNGEE. CDR3 in DNA: TGTGCCAGCGGAACAGGTTACTACGAGCAGTACTTC. It translates to CASGTGYYEQYF.

The sample holds many counts of this clonotype. The J gene is TRBJ1-1, the V gene TRBV18, with D perhaps matching TRBD1 (5 bases). The CDR3 runs to 15 residues. Per the germline V gene, CDR1 is KGHSH and CDR2 is LQKENI. The V and J ends lost 1 base and 0 bases respectively, with 9 bases between them. The CDR3 here is CASSPREGMNTEAFF. The CDR3 nucleotides are TGTGCCAGCTCACCACGAGAGGGGATGAACACTGAAGCTTTCTTT.

The chain couples TRBV7-2 to TRBJ2-2, with D hard to call. The V end lost 2 bases, the J end lost 6 bases, and 10 bases lay between the germline ends. The germline gives CDR1 SGHTA, CDR2 FQGNSA. CDR3 length: 14 residues. CDR3 amino acids: CASSLTAASGELFF. In DNA, the CDR3 is TGTGCCAGCAGCTTAACGGCTGCCTCCGGGGAGCTGTTTTTT.

This clonotype occurred a few times. The chain uses TRBV10-3 and TRBJ1-4; 8 bases fit TRBD1. Trimming removed 2 bases from V and 8 bases from J; junction bases left unmatched: 1. The CDR3 is 13 residues long. Germline CDR1 reads ENHRY; CDR2 reads SYGVKD. The CDR3 region has the DNA TGTGCCATCAGTGAGAACAGGGGGGAAAAACTGTTTTTT. Protein: CAISENRGEKLFF.

The rearrangement links TRBV29-1 to TRBJ1-2, with D perhaps TRBD1 (5 bases). The CDR3 is 14 amino acids. The V end was cut by 5 bases, the J end by 5 bases, with 18 bases between. CDR1 is SQVTM and CDR2 is ANQGSEA in the germline V gene. The CDR3 coding sequence is TGCAGCGTTCCTCCGCTCGCGGGGGGGTATGGCTACACCTTC. This codes for CSVPPLAGGYGYTF.

The J gene is TRBJ2-1, the V gene TRBV5-6, with 7 bases aligning to TRBD2. V trimming: 2 bases; J trimming: 14 bases; junction bases outside the gene matches: 4. The CDR3 contains 11 residues. The germline V gene has CDR1 SGHDT and CDR2 YYEEEE. In DNA, the CDR3 is TGTGCCAGCAGCTTCGGACTAGTAGAGTTCTTC. It codes for CASSFGLVEFF.

This clonotype was detected many times. The V and J genes are TRBV18 and TRBJ2-1; the match to TRBD2 covers 8 bases. Germline values: CDR1 KGHSH, CDR2 LQKENI. The CDR3 consists of 15 residues. V lost 2 bases, J lost 1 base, and 1 base stayed unmatched. This CDR3 reads CASSPAGGSYNEQFF. Here the CDR3 DNA reads TGTGCCAGCTCACCAGCGGGGGGATCCTACAATGAGCAGTTCTTC.

There are many counts of this clonotype. The chain combines TRBV7-9 with TRBJ2-7, with no clear D. The CDR3 totals 12 residues. CDR1 is SEHNR and CDR2 is FQNEAQ in the germline V gene (reference sequence). The germline V and J ends were trimmed by 3 bases and 3 bases, with 6 bases remaining between them. This CDR3 is CASSLGSYEQYV. CDR3 nucleotides: TGTGCCAGCAGCTTGGGCAGCTACGAGCAGTACGTC.

V usage is TRBV5-1 and J usage is TRBJ1-3, with D unresolved. The germline V gene encodes CDR1 SGHRS and CDR2 YFSETQ. Trimming removed 0 bases from V and 0 bases from J, with 10 bases in between. The length of the CDR3 is 16 residues. The CDR3 bases are TGCGCCAGCAGCTTGGATGGGAGTCGCTCTGGAAACACCATATATTTT. Its protein product is CASSLDGSRSGNTIYF.

This clonotype was observed a few times. The chain uses TRBV7-2 and TRBJ1-5, with D possibly being TRBD1 (6 bases). The CDR3 runs to 14 residues. Germline lookup yields CDR1 SGHTA and CDR2 FQGNSA. Trimming took off 3 bases at V and 3 bases at J, with 9 bases between the two ends. In nucleotides, the CDR3 is TGTGCCAGCAGCTTGGACAGAAACAATCAGCCCCAGCATTTT. Translation: CASSLDRNNQPQHF.

The chain has TRBV12-3 or TRBV12-4 and TRBJ2-2; 8 bases fit TRBD1. The CDR3 spans 12 residues. After removal of 6 bases from V and 15 bases from J, the junction contained 9 bases not matched to a gene. CDR3 loop: CASSNGQGGMFF. The DNA for the CDR3 is TGTGCCAGCAGCAACGGACAGGGCGGGATGTTTTTT.

This clonotype was observed many times. The J gene is TRBJ2-3, the V gene TRBV6-6, with TRBD1 as a possible D gene (6 bases). Germline values: CDR1 MNHNY, CDR2 SVGAGI (reference sequence). The CDR3 totals 17 residues. Trimming left V 1 base short and J 3 bases short, with 17 bases between. CDR3 amino acids: CASSYLGDTRRTDTQYF. DNA of the CDR3: TGTGCCAGCAGTTACTTAGGGGACACCCGTAGAACAGATACGCAGTATTTT.

The sample holds a few counts of this clonotype. The V gene is TRBV11-2, the J gene TRBJ1-1; TRBD1 matches 7 bases. The germline gives CDR1 SGHAT, CDR2 FQNNGV. This CDR3 comprises 13 residues. J lost 6 bases, V lost 5 bases, and 6 bases had no gene match. DNA for the CDR3: TGTGCCAGCAGCCTCGACAGGGTCGCTGAAGCTTTCTTT. Translation: CASSLDRVAEAFF.

This clonotype was seen a few times. This chain joins TRBV9 and TRBJ1-1; perhaps TRBD1 as D (5 bases). The V gene's germline CDR1 is SGDLS and CDR2 YYNGEE. V shed 6 bases and J shed 8 bases, with 17 bases lying between them. This CDR3 is 13 amino acids long. CDR3: CASTNSGAAEAFF. CDR3 DNA sequence: TGTGCCAGCACCAACTCTGGGGCGGCAGAAGCTTTCTTT.

The chain joins TRBV4-3 to TRBJ2-1; 9 nucleotides agree with TRBD1. The V gene end was trimmed by 3 bases and the J gene end by 9 bases; junction bases not matched to a gene: 12. The V gene's germline CDR1 is LGHNA and CDR2 YSLEER. The length of the CDR3 is 16 residues. CDR3 loop: CASSQNNRGRRGEQFF. DNA for the CDR3: TGCGCCAGCAGCCAGAATAACAGGGGGCGCCGGGGTGAGCAGTTCTTC.

The gene calls are TRBV9 and TRBJ2-7, with 8 bases fitting TRBD1. V trimming: 1 base; J trimming: 5 bases; junction bases outside the gene matches: 2. The CDR3 contains 13 residues. CDR1 SGDLS and CDR2 YYNGEE come from the germline V gene. The DNA for the CDR3 is TGTGCCAGCAGCGTACGGACAGGGAACGAGCAGTACTTC. Translating gives CASSVRTGNEQYF.

This chain joins TRBV20-1 and TRBJ2-2, with D uncertain. Trimming cost V 4 bases and J 5 bases, with 5 bases left between them. Germline V CDR1 and CDR2: DFQATT, SNEGSKA (reference sequence). The CDR3 totals 11 residues. The CDR3 here is CSAIGTGELFF. The DNA of the CDR3 is TGCAGTGCTATTGGAACCGGGGAGCTGTTTTTT.

This clonotype was seen a few times. J is TRBJ2-3 and V is TRBV5-4; D uncertain. CDR1 and CDR2 from the germline V gene are SGHNT and YYREEE (reference sequence). CDR3 length equals 15 residues. The V and J ends lost 3 bases and 0 bases respectively, with 11 bases between them. The CDR3, as DNA: TGTGCCAGCAGCTCGACGGTCTTCAGCACAGATACGCAGTATTTT. Protein sequence: CASSSTVFSTDTQYF. The full variable domain, in which reference TRBV5-4 and TRBJ2-3 provide the parts outside the CDR3, is ETGVTQSPTHLIKTRGQQVTLRCSSQSGHNTVSWYQQALGQGPQFIFQYYREEENGRGNFPPRFSGLQFPNYSSELNVNALELDDSALYLCASSSTVFSTDTQYFGPGTRLTVL.

The J gene is TRBJ2-2, the V gene TRBV7-8, with 11 bases lining up with TRBD2. V trimming: 5 bases; J trimming: 2 bases; junction bases outside the gene matches: 10. CDR1 and CDR2 from the germline V gene are SGHVS and FQNEAQ. The CDR3 is 18 residues long. CDR3 sequence (DNA): TGTGCCAGCAGCAATAAACTAGCGGGGGCGAGTAACACCGGGGAGCTGTTTTTT. It translates to CASSNKLAGASNTGELFF.

This clonotype was detected ten times or more. J is TRBJ1-1 and V is TRBV2; D remains unclear. The V gene's germline CDR1 is SNHLY and CDR2 FYNNEI. The V and J ends lost 8 bases and 2 bases respectively, with 9 bases between them. The CDR3 spans 12 residues. The DNA for the CDR3 is TGTGCCAGCGGTCGTAGTAACACTGAAGCTTTCTTT. Amino acid sequence: CASGRSNTEAFF.